This entry lists 8 T cell receptor beta chains sequenced from one sample in a study of Ad26.COV2.S vaccination and SARS-CoV-2 variants (TCRdb year 2021). Library creation used the immunoSEQ multiplex PCR assay. This is the immuneACCESS table as TCRdb keeps it, with only in-frame sequences that have V and J called. A part of the clones is gone; compared with another copy, unresolved V genes explain less than half, and the rest is unexplained. The sample has some 390,000 clones on record, 70% to 90% of them singletons. The top ten hold more than 3% of the sample. This specimen's treatment or condition label, per the study, means: roughly 20 received Ad26.COV2.S at low or high dose, single or two shots; roughly 5 received placebo; per-sample allocation not given. Repertoires of vaccine and placebo recipients were sequenced from samples taken on day 63 after the first injection. The material sequenced was peripheral blood, taken in a trial of Ad26.COV2.S vaccine versus placebo. The receptors were sampled from a person aged 18-65 years who received the Ad26.COV2.S COVID-19 vaccine or a placebo.

This chain joins TRBV6-5 and TRBJ2-1, with TRBD2 identical over 7 bases. The CDR3 totals 11 residues. Germline trimming cut 6 bases from V and 7 bases from J; bases unmatched to any gene: 0. Looked up from germline, CDR1 is MNHEY and CDR2 is SVGAGI. For the CDR3, the DNA is TGTGCCAGCAGGGGAGGGAATGAGCAGTTCTTC. As protein: CASRGGNEQFF.

The chain is built from TRBV11-2 and TRBJ2-2, with 10 bases matching TRBD2. With 6 bases clipped from V and 5 bases from J, the junction kept 6 bases outside the gene matches. This CDR3 has 15 residues. Germline loops: CDR1 SGHAT, CDR2 FQNNGV. Written as DNA, the CDR3 is TGTGCCAGCAGACAACCGGGACTAGCGACCGGGGAGCTGTTTTTT. Its protein is CASRQPGLATGELFF.

The chain carries TRBV28 and TRBJ2-3; D ambiguous. The CDR3 runs to 12 residues. V was trimmed by 4 bases and J by 9 bases, leaving 11 bases between them. CDR1 and CDR2 from the germline V gene are MDHEN and SYDVKM. The CDR3 is CASSSLLETQYF. The CDR3, as DNA: TGTGCCAGCAGTTCCCTACTGGAGACGCAGTATTTT. Drawing the rest from reference TRBV28 and TRBJ2-3, the complete variable domain is DVKVTQSSRYLVKRTGEKVFLECVQDMDHENMFWYRQDPGLGLRLIYFSYDVKMKEKGDIPEGYSVSREKKERFSLILESASTNQTSMYLCASSSLLETQYFGPGTRLTVL.

This chain uses TRBV14 with TRBJ1-1; D is unclear. Germline-derived CDR1 and CDR2 are SGHDN and FVKESK. The CDR3 is made up of 12 amino acids. Trimming removed 0 bases at V and 11 bases at J, with 10 bases between. In DNA form, the CDR3 reads TGTGCCAGCAGCCAAGATCATGTGCTGGCTTTCTTT. It yields the protein CASSQDHVLAFF.

The chain carries TRBV12-2 and TRBJ1-2. TRBV12-2 is listed as a pseudogene. This CDR3 is built from 12 residues. CDR3 nucleotides: TGTGCAAGTCGCTTAGGTGGTAAAATTCACACCTTC. Encoded protein: CASRLGGKIHTF.

The chain uses TRBV2 and TRBJ2-3, with TRBD2 identical over 8 bases. V gave up 7 bases and J gave up 2 bases; unmatched junction bases: 14. The CDR3 contains 17 residues. Germline V lookup: CDR1 SNHLY, CDR2 FYNNEI. The CDR3 protein is CASTEAGTSGNTDTQYF. CDR3 nucleotide sequence: TGTGCCAGCACCGAAGCGGGCACTAGCGGAAACACAGATACGCAGTATTTT.

CDR3 nucleotides: TGTGCCAGCAGCCAAATTCAGGATCTGGAGACCCAGTACTTC. Translated: CASSQIQDLETQYF. The chain joins TRBV7-9 to TRBJ2-5; D gene unclear. CDR3 length equals 14 residues. Trimming took off 5 bases at V and 5 bases at J, with 15 bases between the two ends. Germline CDR1 reads SEHNR; CDR2 reads FQNEAQ (reference sequence). The entire variable domain, with the rest obtained from reference TRBV7-9 and TRBJ2-5, is as follows: DTGVSQNPRHKITKRGQNVTFRCDPISEHNRLYWYRQTLGQGPEFLTYFQNEAQLEKSRLLSDRFSAERPKGSFSTLEIQRTEQGDSAMYLCASSQIQDLETQYFGPGTRLLVL.

The rearrangement uses TRBV18 and TRBJ1-6, with 8 positions matching TRBD1. CDR1 is KGHSH and CDR2 is LQKENI in the germline V gene. The CDR3 extends over 16 amino acids. V dropped 3 bases and J dropped 8; count of bases not matched to a gene: 9. The CDR3 reads CASSPGTGGRDSPLHF. In DNA, the CDR3 is TGTGCCAGCTCACCGGGGACAGGAGGGAGGGATTCACCCCTCCACTTT.